This T cell receptor beta chain stems from a study of T-cell memory formation after mild COVID-19. Whole-study context: TCR clusters mostly belonged to single donors.

Overall study results and limits: Within pre-infection memory, some responding clones were found, suggesting cross-reactive memory joined.

TCRdb redid the calling of the 5' RACE reads with MiXCR, one entry per CDR3 protein. Of 470,000 or so distinct CDR3 sequences detected, roughly 20% appear once; the ten largest clones hold approximately 8.4%. With regard to this clonotype: The antigen remains undetermined.

The CDR3 sequence is 16 residues long. The trim removed 0 bases at V and 9 bases at J, leaving 10 bases unmatched. CDR1 is SEHNR, CDR2 FQNEAQ, per germline (reference sequence). The sequenced sample was PBMCs or a T cell subset sorted from them (not recorded which). The chain couples TRBV7-9 to TRBJ2-4; 8 nucleotides match TRBD1. The receptor comes from an adult woman who had mild COVID-19 (a few samples of this study predate the infection). Cell type and time point are not known. The DNA of the CDR3 is TGTGCCAGCAGCTTAGCCTCCGACAGGGGAGGTGGCATTCAGTACTTC. Amino acid sequence: CASSLASDRGGGIQYF.